The 28 T cell receptor beta chains presented below share a single source sample, sequenced in a study of T cell responses to AZD1222 COVID-19 vaccine. Clones were read by immunoSEQ multiplex PCR, and TCRdb kept only the in-frame ones, dropping some. This table has roughly 190,000 clones, over 90% appearing once. Sequencing was performed on peripheral blood, taken on day 0 of AZD1222 vaccination. These receptors all stem from an adult in good health.

J is TRBJ1-2 and V is TRBV20-1; D is ambiguous. V was pared by 5 bases and J by 9 bases, with 13 bases between. Per the germline V gene, CDR1 is DFQATT and CDR2 is SNEGSKA (reference sequence). The CDR3 is made up of 11 amino acids. CDR3 nucleotides: TGCAGTGCTCAAACGCGGGGTAGCTACACCTTC. Protein: CSAQTRGSYTF.

The chain couples TRBV6-5 to TRBJ1-2; 8 positions match TRBD1. The CDR3 extends over 13 amino acids. Germline CDR1 is MNHEY and CDR2 is SVGAGI. Unmatched junction bases numbered 3, after V lost 7 bases and J lost 2 bases. CDR3 sequence reads: CASKTGDNYGYTF. In DNA form, the CDR3 reads TGTGCCAGCAAGACAGGGGACAACTATGGCTACACCTTC.

This chain uses TRBV9 with TRBJ1-2; D not certain. The CDR3 contains 14 residues. CDR1 is SGDLS, CDR2 YYNGEE, per germline. Trimming cost V 0 bases and J 2 bases, with 8 bases left between them. DNA for the CDR3: TGTGCCAGCAGCGTAGGGGGAGTCAACTATGGCTACACCTTC. It encodes CASSVGGVNYGYTF.

This CDR3 is CASSTRASGGELFF. The CDR3 DNA reads as TGTGCCAGCAGCACGCGGGCGAGCGGCGGGGAGCTGTTTTTT. This chain links TRBV7-6 with TRBJ2-2, with a weak D call TRBD2 (5 bases). This CDR3 region has 14 residues. Germline V gene lookup returns CDR1 SGHVS and CDR2 FNYEAQ. With 5 bases removed from V and 7 bases from J, the gap between germline ends came to 14 bases.

The V and J genes are TRBV6-5 and TRBJ2-1; TRBD2 matches at 7 bases. This CDR3 region has 16 residues. V shed 4 bases, J shed 6 bases, and the junction held 12 bases outside the gene matches. Germline loops: CDR1 MNHEY, CDR2 SVGAGI. Written as DNA, the CDR3 is TGTGCCAGCAGTTCCCCGCGGGAGTTGACCCTCAATGAGCAGTTCTTC. Its translation is CASSSPRELTLNEQFF.

A word on this clone: Additional DNA sequences in this sample encode the identical CDR3. V gene TRBV12-3 or TRBV12-4 combines with J gene TRBJ2-7, with a tentative D call TRBD1 (6 bases). This CDR3 is 12 amino acids long. V shed 3 bases and J shed 4 bases, with 7 bases lying between them. The CDR3 is CASSFRGYEQYF. The DNA of the CDR3 is TGTGCCAGCAGTTTCAGGGGTTACGAGCAGTACTTC.

This chain links TRBV5-6 with TRBJ2-7; D possibly uses TRBD1 or TRBD2 (5 bases each). The germline V gene has CDR1 SGHDT and CDR2 YYEEEE. The V end lost 2 bases, the J end lost 4 bases, and 19 bases lay between the germline ends. The CDR3 length is 16 residues. CDR3 residues: CASSLTGPVYGYEQYF. The CDR3 region has the DNA TGTGCCAGCAGCTTAACGGGACCGGTCTACGGGTACGAGCAGTACTTC.

V usage is TRBV19 and J usage is TRBJ2-3; D unresolved. Germline V gene data show CDR1 as LNHDA and CDR2 as SQIVND (reference sequence). The germline V and J ends were trimmed by 6 bases and 2 bases, with 3 bases remaining between them. The CDR3 is made up of 11 amino acids. CDR3 sequence: CASSITDTQYF. The CDR3 nucleotides are TGTGCCAGTAGCATCACAGATACGCAGTATTTT.

In its sample, this clone was seen once. This rearrangement joins TRBV18 to TRBJ2-1; D not certain. CDR1 is KGHSH and CDR2 is LQKENI in the germline V gene. Trimming left V 6 bases short and J 7 bases short, with 16 bases between. The CDR3 sequence is 14 residues long. DNA for the CDR3: TGTGCCAGCTCCGATGGGCCAGTCCAGAATGAGCAGTTCTTC. It yields the protein CASSDGPVQNEQFF.

The chain carries TRBV5-1 and TRBJ1-2; TRBD1 might be the D (6 bases). CDR1 and CDR2 (germline): SGHRS, YFSETQ. CDR3 length: 15 amino acids. V was cut by 0 bases and J by 1 base, with 10 bases left in between. CDR3 bases: TGCGCCAGCAGCTTGGATGGCAGGGGTAACTATGGCTACACCTTC. It encodes CASSLDGRGNYGYTF.

The V gene is TRBV6-5, the J gene TRBJ2-5; D possibly uses TRBD1 or TRBD2 (5 bases each). Germline assignment: CDR1 MNHEY and CDR2 SVGAGI. V was pared by 7 bases and J by 4 bases, with 10 bases between. This CDR3 has 12 residues. The CDR3 nucleotides read TGTGCCAGCATACGGGGCCGAGAGACCCAGTACTTC. It specifies CASIRGRETQYF.

The genes are TRBV3-1 (or the pseudogene TRBV3-2) and TRBJ1-1; 7 bases are shared with TRBD1. Germline V gives CDR1 LGHDT, CDR2 YNNKEL (reference sequence). This CDR3 spans 15 amino acids. The ends lost 8 bases at V and 3 bases at J; junction bases unmatched: 12. The CDR3 DNA reads TGTGCCAGCCCAAACGACAGGGAGGAGGACACTGAAGCTTTCTTT. Residues: CASPNDREEDTEAFF.

The chain combines TRBV5-4 with TRBJ2-7; a possible D gene is TRBD2 (6 bases). Germline V CDR1 and CDR2: SGHNT, YYREEE (reference sequence). V was cut by 4 bases and J by 7 bases, with 18 bases left in between. The CDR3 runs 14 residues. CDR3 sequence (DNA): TGTGCCAGCAGCCCAGCAGGACTTGGGGGGGAGCAGTACTTC. Its translation is CASSPAGLGGEQYF.

CDR3 nucleotides: TGTGCCAGCAGCCAGGCCTCCAGATTTAATTCACCCCTCCACTTT. Translation gives CASSQASRFNSPLHF. The chain joins TRBV14 to TRBJ1-6; D gene ambiguous. Trimming cost V 3 bases and J 6 bases, with 12 bases left between them. The CDR3 is made up of 15 amino acids. Per the germline V gene, CDR1 is SGHDN and CDR2 is FVKESK.

This rearrangement joins TRBV3-1 (or the pseudogene TRBV3-2) to TRBJ1-4, with D uncertain. V was clipped by 9 bases and J by 8 bases, with 16 bases between them. The CDR3 consists of 13 residues. Germline V gene sequence: CDR1 LGHDT, CDR2 YNNKEL (reference sequence). DNA of the CDR3: TGTGCCAGTTACACCGCAGGTACCGAAAAACTGTTTTTT. It yields the protein CASYTAGTEKLFF.

This chain links TRBV2 with TRBJ1-1; the D is unclear. V was pared by 2 bases and J by 2 bases, with 6 bases between. Germline lookup yields CDR1 SNHLY and CDR2 FYNNEI. The CDR3 extends over 13 amino acids. The CDR3 DNA reads as TGTGCCAGCAGTGAAAGTCCCAACACTGAAGCTTTCTTT. Its protein is CASSESPNTEAFF.

This chain joins TRBV6-5 and TRBJ1-2; D uncertain. The V end lost 6 bases, the J end lost 0 bases, and 8 bases lay between the germline ends. Per the germline V gene, CDR1 is MNHEY and CDR2 is SVGAGI. The CDR3 covers 13 residues. CDR3 loop: CASSPRANYGYTF. The CDR3 bases are TGTGCCAGCAGCCCCAGAGCTAACTATGGCTACACCTTC.

The gene calls are TRBV11-2 and TRBJ2-2, with D uncertain. Trimming stripped 4 bases from V and 4 bases from J, with 13 bases between. CDR3 length: 15 amino acids. Looked up from germline, CDR1 is SGHAT and CDR2 is FQNNGV. CDR3 in amino acids: CASSWVPGSTGELFF. CDR3 coding DNA: TGTGCCAGCAGCTGGGTCCCAGGTAGCACCGGGGAGCTGTTTTTT.

The chain carries TRBV11-2 and TRBJ1-1; D might be TRBD1 (5 bases). V was trimmed by 3 bases and J by 1 base, leaving 9 bases between them. This CDR3 comprises 14 residues. CDR1 is SGHAT and CDR2 is FQNNGV in the germline V gene. The CDR3 reads CASSLSRGNTEAFF. For the CDR3, the DNA is TGTGCCAGCAGCTTGTCTAGGGGGAACACTGAAGCTTTCTTT.

V is TRBV6-5 and J is TRBJ2-1; D is unclear. With 2 bases removed from V and 2 bases from J, the gap between germline ends came to 10 bases. This CDR3 spans 15 amino acids. Germline CDR1 and CDR2: MNHEY and SVGAGI. CDR3 nucleotide sequence: TGTGCCAGCAGTTACGGCCGTCAGGCCTACAATGAGCAGTTCTTC. Translating gives CASSYGRQAYNEQFF.

J is TRBJ1-1 and V is TRBV20-1; no clear D gene. Looked up from germline, CDR1 is DFQATT and CDR2 is SNEGSKA (reference sequence). The CDR3 is 11 amino acids. The V gene lost 5 bases and the J gene lost 8 bases, with 12 bases spanning the gap. The CDR3 reads CSARRLLEAFF. The CDR3 DNA reads as TGCAGTGCTCGACGGCTACTAGAAGCTTTCTTT.

This chain links TRBV5-4 with TRBJ2-1; possibly TRBD2 for D (6 bases). CDR1 and CDR2 (germline): SGHNT, YYREEE (reference sequence). V lost 0 bases, J lost 6 bases, and 16 bases lay in between. This CDR3 has 16 amino acids. Here the CDR3 reads CASSLVGREAGNEQFF. DNA for the CDR3: TGTGCCAGCAGCTTGGTTGGTAGGGAAGCGGGCAATGAGCAGTTCTTC.

This chain links TRBV9 with TRBJ2-7; 9 nucleotides align to TRBD2. Trimming cost V 0 bases and J 5 bases; bases outside gene matches: 6. Germline CDR1 and CDR2: SGDLS and YYNGEE. The CDR3 consists of 15 residues. The CDR3 nucleotides read TGTGCCAGCAGCGTAGTGGCGGGAGGGCCCAACGAGCAGTACTTC. It specifies CASSVVAGGPNEQYF. The whole variable domain, remainder taken from reference TRBV9 and TRBJ2-7, is DSGVTQTPKHLITATGQRVTLRCSPRSGDLSVYWYQQSLDQGLQFLIQYYNGEERAKGNILERFSAQQFPDLHSELNLSSLELGDSALYFCASSVVAGGPNEQYFGPGTRLTVT.

The chain employs TRBV5-8 and TRBJ1-5; TRBD1 might be the D (5 bases). This CDR3 has 16 residues. Per the germline V gene, CDR1 is SGHTS and CDR2 is YDEGEE. V lost 4 bases and J 4 bases, leaving 18 bases between the germline ends. The CDR3 nucleotides are TGTGCCAGCAGCCCTTGGGGGAGGGTGGCGAATCAGCCCCAGCATTTT. Residues: CASSPWGRVANQPQHF.

The rearrangement uses TRBV28 and TRBJ1-1; 7 positions match TRBD1. This CDR3 has 15 residues. Trimming removed 2 bases from V and 5 bases from J; junction bases left unmatched: 8. The germline gives CDR1 MDHEN, CDR2 SYDVKM. The CDR3 sequence: CASSLGGGAGTEAFF. As DNA, the CDR3 is TGTGCCAGCAGTTTAGGAGGGGGCGCCGGGACTGAAGCTTTCTTT. Full variable domain (missing parts from reference TRBV28 and TRBJ1-1): DVKVTQSSRYLVKRTGEKVFLECVQDMDHENMFWYRQDPGLGLRLIYFSYDVKMKEKGDIPEGYSVSREKKERFSLILESASTNQTSMYLCASSLGGGAGTEAFFGQGTRLTVV.

V and J are TRBV11-2 and TRBJ2-2; no clear D. V lost 5 bases and J 6 bases, leaving 16 bases between the germline ends. The CDR3 extends over 15 amino acids. In germline, CDR1 is SGHAT, CDR2 FQNNGV. CDR3 in amino acids: CASSPHVRVPGELFF. The CDR3 DNA reads as TGTGCCAGCAGCCCCCATGTAAGGGTTCCCGGGGAGCTGTTTTTT. The full variable domain, its missing parts supplied by reference TRBV11-2 and TRBJ2-2, is EAGVAQSPRYKIIEKRQSVAFWCNPISGHATLYWYQQILGQGPKLLIQFQNNGVVDDSQLPKDRFSAERLKGVDSTLKIQPAKLEDSAVYLCASSPHVRVPGELFFGEGSRLTVL.

The chain uses TRBV12-5 and TRBJ1-1; D is uncertain. V lost 0 bases and J lost 1, with 9 bases in between. The length of the CDR3 is 15 residues. From germline, CDR1 is LGHNT and CDR2 FRNRAP. The CDR3 region is CASGLVFDTNTEAFF. For the CDR3, the DNA is TGTGCTAGTGGTTTGGTTTTTGATACGAACACTGAAGCTTTCTTT. Full variable domain (remainder filled in from reference TRBV12-5 and TRBJ1-1): DARVTQTPRHKVTEMGQEVTMRCQPILGHNTVFWYRQTMMQGLELLAYFRNRAPLDDSGMPKDRFSAEMPDATLATLKIQPSEPRDSAVYFCASGLVFDTNTEAFFGQGTRLTVV.

As regards this clone: A read error may account for a junction end that differs from germline. The rearrangement uses TRBV2 and TRBJ1-3; D not resolved. This CDR3 is built from 14 residues. The germline V gene encodes CDR1 SNHLY and CDR2 FYNNEI. The CDR3 nucleotides are TGTGCCAGCAGGGAAGACCTGAGTGGAAACACCATATATTTT. The encoded protein is CASREDLSGNTIYF.